This TCR beta chain was profiled in a study of Graves' ophthalmopathy and Graves' hyperthyroidism. Trimming took 3 bases from V and 3 from J, leaving 12 bases between them. Looked up from germline, CDR1 is LNHDA and CDR2 is SQIVND (reference sequence). The CDR3 totals 14 residues. Clinical symptoms and serum thyroxine were used for diagnosis; TRAb, thyroid ultrasound and orbital computed tomography were also relied on. CDR3 regions of TCR beta were amplified from RNA transcripts. HTBI-primed first-round RT-PCR preceded second-round multiplex PCR. TCRdb analysed the multiplex PCR reads with MiXCR anew, one entry per CDR3 protein. The sample lists under 200,000 distinct CDR3 sequences, less than 45% occurring once.

The origin of this receptor is a woman aged 40 to 50 with Graves' ophthalmopathy. The J gene is TRBJ2-7, the V gene TRBV19; D unclear. The source material was peripheral blood. CDR3 in DNA: TGTGCCAGTAGTATGGTCCCAGGTAACTACGAGCAGTACTTC. Translated, it gives CASSMVPGNYEQYF.